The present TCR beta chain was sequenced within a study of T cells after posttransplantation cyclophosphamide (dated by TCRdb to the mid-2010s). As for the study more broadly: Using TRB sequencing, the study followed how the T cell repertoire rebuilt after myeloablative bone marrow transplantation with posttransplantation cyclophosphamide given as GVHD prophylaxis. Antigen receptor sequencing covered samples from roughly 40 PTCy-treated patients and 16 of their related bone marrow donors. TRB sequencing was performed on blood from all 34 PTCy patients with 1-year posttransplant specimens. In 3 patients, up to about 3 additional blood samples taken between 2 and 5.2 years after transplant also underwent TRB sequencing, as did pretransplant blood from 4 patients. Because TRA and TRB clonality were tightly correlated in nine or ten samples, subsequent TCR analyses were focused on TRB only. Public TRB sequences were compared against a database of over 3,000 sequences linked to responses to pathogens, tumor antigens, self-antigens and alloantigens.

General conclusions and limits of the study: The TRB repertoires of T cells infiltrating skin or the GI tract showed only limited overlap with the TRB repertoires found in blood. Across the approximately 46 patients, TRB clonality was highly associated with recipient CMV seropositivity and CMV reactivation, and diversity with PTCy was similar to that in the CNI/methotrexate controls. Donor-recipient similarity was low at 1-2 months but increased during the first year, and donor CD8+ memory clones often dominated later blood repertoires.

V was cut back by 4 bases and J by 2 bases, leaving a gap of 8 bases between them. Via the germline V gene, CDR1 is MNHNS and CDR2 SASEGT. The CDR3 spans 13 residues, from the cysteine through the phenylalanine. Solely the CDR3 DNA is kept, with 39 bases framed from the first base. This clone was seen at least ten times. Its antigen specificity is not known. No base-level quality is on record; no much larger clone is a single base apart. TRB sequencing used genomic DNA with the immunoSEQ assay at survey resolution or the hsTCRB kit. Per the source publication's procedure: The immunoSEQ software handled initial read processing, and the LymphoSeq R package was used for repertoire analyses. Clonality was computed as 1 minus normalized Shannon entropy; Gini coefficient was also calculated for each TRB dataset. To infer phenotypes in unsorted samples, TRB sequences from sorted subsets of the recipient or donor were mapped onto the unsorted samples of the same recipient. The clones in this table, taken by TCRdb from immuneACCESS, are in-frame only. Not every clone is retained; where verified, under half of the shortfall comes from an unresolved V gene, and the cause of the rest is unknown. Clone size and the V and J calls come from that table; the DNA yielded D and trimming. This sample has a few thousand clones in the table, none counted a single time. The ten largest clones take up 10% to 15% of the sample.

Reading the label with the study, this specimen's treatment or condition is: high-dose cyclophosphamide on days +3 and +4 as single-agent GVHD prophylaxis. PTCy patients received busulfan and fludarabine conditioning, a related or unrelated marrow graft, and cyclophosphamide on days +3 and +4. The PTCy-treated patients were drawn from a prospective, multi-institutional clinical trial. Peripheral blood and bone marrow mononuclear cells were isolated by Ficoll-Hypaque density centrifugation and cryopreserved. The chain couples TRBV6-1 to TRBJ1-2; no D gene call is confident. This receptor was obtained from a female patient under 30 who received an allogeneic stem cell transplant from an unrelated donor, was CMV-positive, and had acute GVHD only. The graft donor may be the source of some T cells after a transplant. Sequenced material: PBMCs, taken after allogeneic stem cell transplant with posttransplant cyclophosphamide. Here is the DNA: TGTGCCAGCAGTGTAACACAGAACTATGGCTACACCTTC. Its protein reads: CASSVTQNYGYTF.